This TCR beta chain was retrieved from a study of T-cell reconstitution after alpha-beta-depleted transplantation in children. Unique molecular identifiers were built into the TCRbeta library. From the PCR reads, TCRdb called clonotypes with MiXCR, one entry per CDR3 protein. The table lists some 550,000 distinct CDR3 sequences, about a sixth of them singletons. The TCR was taken from a human donor who donated a stem cell graft to a child with acute lymphoblastic leukemia. This material consisted of PBMCs from the stem cell graft donor, taken from the stem cell graft.

CDR3: CSEISGGRVNEQFF. The CDR3 nucleotides read TGCAGTGAGATTAGCGGAGGGAGGGTGAATGAGCAGTTCTTC. The genes are TRBV20-1 and TRBJ2-1; 7 bases agree with TRBD2. The V and J ends lost 7 bases and 7 bases, in that order; junction bases with no gene match: 13. Germline values: CDR1 DFQATT, CDR2 SNEGSKA (reference sequence). The CDR3 length is 14 residues.